This T cell receptor beta chain was documented in a study of cytomegalovirus exposure and HLA in healthy donors. The overall study: There were 100 million to 130 million unique TCR beta sequences, drawn from 150 million to 200 million T cells, in an earlier analysis.

The V end lost 7 bases, the J end lost 4 bases, and 14 bases lay between the germline ends. This CDR3 comprises 13 residues. Germline lookup yields CDR1 MNHNS and CDR2 SASEGT. Healthy bone marrow donors supplied every sample. PCR used 60 Vbeta primers and 13 Jbeta primers. The assay was immunoSEQ multiplex PCR, and TCRdb's table has in-frame clones only and misses some. In the table there are about 130,000 clones, roughly 83% of which are singletons. The rearrangement uses TRBV6-1 and TRBJ2-7, with D possibly matching TRBD2 (6 bases). The sequenced material came from PBMCs. This sequence originates from a man younger than 30 in good health and CMV-seropositive. The CDR3 region has the DNA TGTGCCAGCAATGAGGGAGGTGGTTACGAGCAGTACTTC. Protein: CASNEGGGYEQYF.